This T cell receptor (beta chain) stems from a study of CD8 T cells in Susac syndrome. cDNA came from 0.5 to 1 ug RNA primed by random hexamers. TCRdb passed the immunoSEQ multiplex PCR reads through MiXCR, listing each CDR3 protein once. Altogether fewer than 150,000 distinct CDR3 sequences are present, under 95% being singletons, with the ten largest covering around 0.24%. The ends lost 3 bases at V and 4 bases at J; junction bases unmatched: 6. CDR1 is GTSNPN, CDR2 SVGIG, per germline (reference sequence). The CDR3 loop spans 15 amino acids. Blood CD8+ and CD4+ T cells underwent high-throughput TCR beta sequencing. The CD8+ and CD4+ T cells were negatively isolated, with the TEMRA cells enriched by FACS.

The sequence came from a human donor with multiple sclerosis. Sequencing was done on a sample of CD8+ T cells from PBMCs. The rearrangement uses TRBV30 and TRBJ2-1, with 10 bases identical to TRBD2. The DNA of the CDR3 is TGTGCCTGGAGCCATGGGACTAGCGCTTACAATGAGCAGTTCTTC. This gives the protein CAWSHGTSAYNEQFF.